The present entry profiles one T cell receptor (beta chain) with its context. Only a few counts were recorded for this clone. No antigen is known for it. This is a mouse receptor, so gene names and germline sequences are those of the mouse. The CDR3 end lies 4 residues beyond the end of the read and is filled in from the germline J gene. Pooled mouse cutaneous lymph node cells were stained for CD4, CD8alpha, NKG2D, NKG2ACE and other markers and were then sorted on a BD Influx. Receptors were amplified or captured by the immunoSEQ multiplex PCR assay. To provide template for TCR sequencing, every sample had RNA extracted and reverse transcribed into cDNA. First-strand cDNA was synthesized with SuperScript III using a 2:1 mix of oligo-dT and random hexamers. A synthetic immune receptor repertoire was used to gauge amplification bias, and whatever bias remained was removed computationally. Sequencing of the libraries was done on Illumina HiSeq using 60 bp reads that spanned the CDR3 and were read from J toward V. The authors processed their data as follows. Raw reads were preprocessed to remove errors, and CDR3 was defined according to IMGT conventions as the region from the conserved cysteine to phenylalanine. To get clonality, Shannon entropy was normalized by log2 of the number of productive unique TCRs and the result was subtracted from 1. Whether scalp clones were CD4 or CD8 was inferred by matching scalp TCRbeta sequences against CD4 and CD8 repertoires sorted from blood. TCRdb re-hosts the immuneACCESS table, in-frame sequences only. Its copies lack some clones; in the studies checked, an unresolved V gene accounts for under half of them, and the cause for the rest is not known. That table supplies the V and J calls and clone size; D and trimming were determined from the DNA. The data for this sample show about 3,600 clones, each detected more than once. The ten largest account for 30% to 40% of the sample.

V lost 0 bases and J lost 3 bases, and the count of bases not matched to a germline gene is 1. CDR1 and CDR2, per the germline V gene (reference sequence), are FNHDT and SITEND. There are 15 amino acids in the CDR3, from cysteine to phenylalanine inclusive. Of the CDR3's DNA, 33 bases were read; they are in frame from base 1. The data stem from a study of CD8+ T cells in alopecia areata (dated 2018 in TCRdb). Study-wide context: Skin from C3H/HeJ donors aged about 6-12 months with spontaneous alopecia was grafted onto female C3H/HeJ recipients aged 7-10 weeks. immunoSEQ multiplex PCR using 35 Vbeta forward primers and 13 Jbeta reverse primers was used to amplify TCRbeta CDR3 regions. Scalp tissue and sorted CD4+ and CD8+ peripheral blood T cells from patchy and totalis/universalis alopecia areata patients and from healthy controls were covered by human TCRbeta sequencing. To study T cell clonal expansion in alopecia areata, the researchers applied high-throughput TCRbeta sequencing to both the C3H/HeJ mouse model and human patients. RNA came from the PAXgene miRNA kit for fixed scalp, the miRNeasy kit for PBMCs, and the RNeasy kit for mouse skin. Scalp clonality was compared among normal scalp (n=4), patchy alopecia areata scalp (n=8), and alopecia totalis/universalis scalp (n=8). The paper's findings and limits, for the study overall: Compared with normal scalp, lesional scalp had higher clonality and more expanded CD8+ clones, particularly in alopecia totalis/universalis, a pattern that suggests antigenic drive. Unlike mouse skin, where gammadelta T cells dominate, normal human skin contains resident alphabeta T cells that get sequenced too, which complicates analysis of the scalp TCR repertoire. TCR sequences shared between patients were less clear than in mice, possibly partly because of HLA diversity in the patient population.

This chain is built from TRBV19 and TRBJ2-1; TRBD2 lines up with 9 middle nucleotides. This clonotype was obtained from a C3H/HeJ mouse with alopecia areata. The strain's MHC haplotype is H2-k. Input material: CD8+ T cells sorted from a lymph node. The sequenced CDR3 bases are TGTGCCAGCAGTATAGTCTGGGGGGGCTATGCT. Its translation reads: CASSIVWGGYA. The whole CDR3 sequence is CASSIVWGGYAEQFF.